This passage covers 21 T cell receptor beta chains from one sample sequenced in a study of blood T cell repertoires in COVID-19. Produced via immunoSEQ multiplex PCR; TCRdb's table is partial and in-frame only. The sample yields over 300,000 clones, 89% seen once. The sample was peripheral blood. The receptor set was obtained from a man aged 40-50 years with acute or convalescent COVID-19.

The gene calls are TRBV6-2 or TRBV6-3 and TRBJ2-3; 14 bases agree with TRBD2. The CDR3 totals 18 residues. After removal of 6 bases from V and 4 bases from J, the junction contained 12 bases not matched to a gene. Per germline, CDR1 MNHEY and CDR2 SVGEGT. The CDR3 DNA follows: TGTGCCAGCAGCGTTTCCTTGACTAGCGGGGGGGGTTCAGATACGCAGTATTTT. It codes for CASSVSLTSGGGSDTQYF.

V is TRBV5-6 and J is TRBJ1-1; TRBD1 is a possible D gene (6 bases). The CDR3 loop spans 14 amino acids. V dropped 3 bases and J dropped 4 bases, with 13 bases sitting between them. The V gene's germline CDR1 is SGHDT and CDR2 YYEEEE. The CDR3 loop reads CASSSQGKGTEAFF. The DNA of the CDR3 is TGTGCCAGCAGCTCACAGGGTAAGGGCACTGAAGCTTTCTTT.

The V gene is TRBV20-1, the J gene TRBJ2-1; no definite D call. With 3 bases removed from V and 5 bases from J, the gap between germline ends came to 5 bases. This CDR3 contains 11 residues. Per germline, CDR1 DFQATT and CDR2 SNEGSKA (reference sequence). For the CDR3, the DNA is TGCAGTGCTAGGGCGGACAATGAGCAGTTCTTC. It codes for CSARADNEQFF.

The gene calls are TRBV30 and TRBJ2-5, with 11 nucleotides matching TRBD2. The length of the CDR3 is 18 residues. From germline, CDR1 is GTSNPN and CDR2 SVGIG (reference sequence). J lost 5 bases, V lost 1 base, and 15 bases had no gene match. For the CDR3, the DNA is TGTGCCTGGAGTGCCAAGGGCCTAGCGGGAGGTGTTGGGGAGACCCAGTACTTC. It specifies CAWSAKGLAGGVGETQYF.

The rearrangement joins TRBV27 to TRBJ2-5; D perhaps matches TRBD1 (5 bases). CDR1 is MNHEY, CDR2 SMNVEV, per germline (reference sequence). Trimming cost V 6 bases and J 0 bases, with 5 bases left between them. This CDR3 has 12 amino acids. In DNA, the CDR3 is TGTGCCAGCAGGACAGACCAAGAGACCCAGTACTTC. As protein: CASRTDQETQYF.

CDR3 coding DNA: TGTGCCTGGAGTGTACTCTCCGACACTGAAGCTTTCTTT. It codes for CAWSVLSDTEAFF. The chain employs TRBV30 and TRBJ1-1; D gene ambiguous. Germline assignment: CDR1 GTSNPN and CDR2 SVGIG (reference sequence). The CDR3 spans 13 residues. With 0 bases removed from V and 3 bases from J, the gap between germline ends came to 8 bases.

This clone was recorded a few times. The V and J genes are TRBV5-5 and TRBJ2-7, with 7 bases matching TRBD2. Germline loops: CDR1 SGHKS, CDR2 YYEKEE (reference sequence). CDR3 length: 14 residues. Trimming removed 0 bases from V and 6 bases from J; junction bases left unmatched: 6. CDR3 sequence (DNA): TGTGCCAGCAGCTTGGAGTTGCGCGGGAGCGAGCAGTACTTC. It is translated as CASSLELRGSEQYF.

The V and J genes are TRBV18 and TRBJ2-1; 8 positions match TRBD1. This CDR3 is built from 13 residues. The V and J ends lost 3 bases and 5 bases, in that order; junction bases with no gene match: 0. Germline assignment: CDR1 KGHSH and CDR2 LQKENI. The CDR3 loop is CASSPGQDNEQFF. The CDR3 DNA is TGTGCCAGCTCACCGGGACAGGACAATGAGCAGTTCTTC.

This sequence joins TRBV11-3 and TRBJ2-1; 10 nucleotides line up with TRBD2. Trimming at V came to 4 bases and at J to 5 bases, leaving 11 bases not matched to a gene. The CDR3 has 17 amino acids. Per the germline V gene, CDR1 is SGHNT and CDR2 is YENEEA. CDR3 loop: CASSSSGGRYRDNEQFF. DNA for the CDR3: TGTGCCAGCAGCTCTAGCGGGGGAAGATATCGGGACAATGAGCAGTTCTTC. Supplemented by reference TRBV11-3 and TRBJ2-1, the full variable domain reads EAGVVQSPRYKIIEKKQPVAFWCNPISGHNTLYWYLQNLGQGPELLIRYENEEAVDDSQLPKDRFSAERLKGVDSTLKIQPAELGDSAVYLCASSSSGGRYRDNEQFFGPGTRLTVL.

This clone appeared a single time. The chain couples TRBV18 to TRBJ1-1; D possibly corresponds to TRBD1 (6 bases). The CDR3 runs to 16 residues. V lost 5 bases, J lost 0 bases, and 16 bases lay in between. From germline, CDR1 is KGHSH and CDR2 LQKENI. The CDR3 region is CASSTTTGTMNTEAFF. CDR3 in DNA: TGTGCCAGCTCAACGACGACCGGGACAATGAACACTGAAGCTTTCTTT.

J is TRBJ1-6 and V is TRBV28, with D hard to call. The CDR3 is 14 amino acids. Deletions cut 5 bases from V and 7 bases from J, with 12 bases between. Germline V gives CDR1 MDHEN, CDR2 SYDVKM. The CDR3 here is CASSPAGSNSPLHF. The CDR3 region has the DNA TGTGCCAGCAGTCCGGCCGGGTCCAATTCACCCCTCCACTTT.

V usage is TRBV27 and J usage is TRBJ2-1, with 14 nucleotides matching TRBD2. The junction had 7 bases not matched to a gene; V was cut back by 5 bases and J by 1 base. This CDR3 has 18 residues. Germline CDR1 reads MNHEY; CDR2 reads SMNVEV (reference sequence). The CDR3, as DNA: TGTGCCAGCAGTATGGGGACTAGCGGGAGAAGGTCCTACAATGAGCAGTTCTTC. Amino acid sequence: CASSMGTSGRRSYNEQFF.

The CDR3 protein is CASSLLQGGIAEAFF. As DNA, the CDR3 is TGTGCCAGCAGCTTACTACAGGGTGGGATTGCTGAAGCTTTCTTT. This chain links TRBV11-2 with TRBJ1-1, with a weak D call TRBD1 (6 bases). V was cut by 2 bases and J by 6 bases, with 16 bases left in between. The CDR3 extends over 15 amino acids. Germline CDR1 is SGHAT and CDR2 is FQNNGV. Looking up the rest from reference TRBV11-2 and TRBJ1-1 gives the full variable domain: EAGVAQSPRYKIIEKRQSVAFWCNPISGHATLYWYQQILGQGPKLLIQFQNNGVVDDSQLPKDRFSAERLKGVDSTLKIQPAKLEDSAVYLCASSLLQGGIAEAFFGQGTRLTVV.

This clone was observed once. The V gene is TRBV18, the J gene TRBJ1-4, with D uncertain. The CDR3 totals 15 residues. V shed 2 bases and J shed 5 bases, with 12 bases lying between them. Germline values: CDR1 KGHSH, CDR2 LQKENI. CDR3 residues: CASSPFSGMNEKLFF. DNA for the CDR3: TGTGCCAGCTCACCATTCTCGGGGATGAATGAAAAACTGTTTTTT.

The rearrangement uses TRBV30 and TRBJ1-6; possibly TRBD1 for D (5 bases). The CDR3 covers 13 residues. The germline V gene encodes CDR1 GTSNPN and CDR2 SVGIG (reference sequence). The V gene lost 5 bases and the J gene lost 10 bases, with 15 bases spanning the gap. The CDR3 DNA is TGTGCCTGGTCAGACGGGGGTAACTCACCCCTCCACTTT. Encoded protein: CAWSDGGNSPLHF.

The J gene is TRBJ1-5, the V gene TRBV28; 7 nucleotides align to TRBD1. Looked up from germline, CDR1 is MDHEN and CDR2 is SYDVKM. The CDR3 sequence is 17 residues long. V trimming: 4 bases; J trimming: 4 bases; junction bases outside the gene matches: 13. The CDR3 protein is CASSSPMTGPRNQPQHF. The CDR3 nucleotides are TGTGCCAGCAGTTCTCCCATGACAGGGCCCCGGAATCAGCCCCAGCATTTT.

V usage is TRBV9 and J usage is TRBJ1-6, with a weak D call TRBD1 (6 bases). Germline CDR1 SGDLS, CDR2 YYNGEE. V was cut by 4 bases and J by 8 bases, with 19 bases left in between. The CDR3 has 16 amino acids. This chain's CDR3 is CASSKSLQGFDSPLHF. CDR3 nucleotide sequence: TGTGCCAGCAGCAAAAGTTTACAGGGATTTGATTCACCCCTCCACTTT.

The rearrangement uses TRBV6-2 or TRBV6-3 and TRBJ1-2; 8 nucleotides align to TRBD1. CDR3 length equals 15 residues. Germline V gives CDR1 MNHEY, CDR2 SVGEGT. V shed 0 bases and J 6 bases; nucleotides not matched to a gene: 6. The CDR3 DNA reads TGTGCCAGCAGTTACTCCATGCCGGACAGGGATGGCTACACCTTC. This translates into CASSYSMPDRDGYTF.

This chain connects TRBV2 to TRBJ1-2; D call uncertain. Germline CDR1 and CDR2: SNHLY and FYNNEI. V was pared by 0 bases and J by 8 bases, with 13 bases between. This CDR3 has 14 amino acids. CDR3 DNA: TGTGCCAGCAGTGAAGCGCTTCGAGGGCGCGGCTACACCTTC. This sequence encodes CASSEALRGRGYTF.

The chain has TRBV5-6 and TRBJ1-4, with 9 bases lining up with TRBD1. CDR3 length: 14 residues. Per germline, CDR1 SGHDT and CDR2 YYEEEE. V was clipped by 3 bases and J by 7 bases; unmatched bases: 4. The CDR3 bases are TGTGCCAGCAGCTCGGACAGGGGCGCTGAAAAACTGTTTTTT. It is translated as CASSSDRGAEKLFF. The complete variable domain, with remaining parts taken from reference TRBV5-6 and TRBJ1-4, reads DAGVTQSPTHLIKTRGQQVTLRCSPKSGHDTVSWYQQALGQGPQFIFQYYEEEERQRGNFPDRFSGHQFPNYSSELNVNALLLGDSALYLCASSSDRGAEKLFFGSGTQLSVL.

The chain recombines TRBV10-2 with TRBJ2-5; no clear D gene. Germline assignment: CDR1 WSHSY and CDR2 SAAADI. There are 12 residues in the CDR3. Trimming removed 10 bases from V and 5 bases from J, with 14 bases in between. This CDR3 reads CATLDGMETQYF. DNA of the CDR3: TGCGCCACCCTAGACGGAATGGAGACCCAGTACTTC.